The 24 T cell receptor beta chains in this list originate from one sample, sequenced in a study of cytomegalovirus exposure and HLA in healthy donors. Amplification used 60 Vbeta primers and 13 Jbeta primers. Sequencing used immunoSEQ multiplex PCR; TCRdb keeps in-frame clones, though not all of them. Counted here are around 120,000 clones, roughly four fifths occurring once; the ten biggest clones make up about 3.3%. The sample comprised PBMCs. These receptors were obtained from a woman in her twenties or thirties in good health and CMV-seropositive.

This clone was counted once. V and J are TRBV7-8 and TRBJ1-2; D ambiguous. The CDR3 spans 13 residues. The V end lost 1 base, the J end lost 4 bases, and 7 bases lay between the germline ends. Germline-derived CDR1 and CDR2 are SGHVS and FQNEAQ. CDR3 DNA: TGTGCCAGCAGCTTAGGTCAGTTCTATGGCTACACCTTC. The encoded protein is CASSLGQFYGYTF.

The J gene is TRBJ2-1, the V gene TRBV5-1; 8 bases align to TRBD2. The V and J ends lost 4 bases and 4 bases, in that order; junction bases with no gene match: 4. This CDR3 region has 14 residues. Germline lookup yields CDR1 SGHRS and CDR2 YFSETQ. The CDR3 sequence: CASSLSGGYNEQFF. The CDR3 DNA is TGCGCCAGCAGCCTGAGCGGGGGTTACAATGAGCAGTTCTTC.

This clone was seen a few times. The CDR3 loop reads CASSLAGVPSSYNSPLHF. The CDR3 DNA follows: TGTGCCAGCAGCTTAGCCGGGGTCCCATCCTCCTATAATTCACCCCTCCACTTT. The chain links TRBV7-2 to TRBJ1-6, with D hard to call. V dropped 0 bases and J dropped 0 bases, with 12 bases sitting between them. CDR1 SGHTA and CDR2 FQGNSA come from the germline V gene. The CDR3 runs 18 residues.

The genes are TRBV6-1 and TRBJ2-7; D perhaps matches TRBD2 (6 bases). Germline V CDR1 and CDR2: MNHNS, SASEGT. This CDR3 is 14 amino acids long. Trimming pared 8 bases from V and 2 bases from J, leaving 16 bases between. The CDR3 sequence is CASDFGTATYEQYF. DNA of the CDR3: TGTGCCAGCGACTTCGGGACTGCAACCTACGAGCAGTACTTC.

This clone appeared a single time. One end of the junction fails to match germline, which may point to a read error. This CDR3 is CSSSLTSDNEQFF. The CDR3 nucleotides read TGTTCCAGCAGCCTAACTAGCGACAATGAGCAGTTCTTC. The chain has TRBV7-9 and TRBJ2-1; 7 positions match TRBD2. The CDR3 has 13 amino acids. CDR1 SEHNR and CDR2 FQNEAQ come from the germline V gene (reference sequence).

The chain carries TRBV30 and TRBJ2-2; 8 bases map to TRBD1. This CDR3 is built from 14 residues. V trimming: 4 bases; J trimming: 6 bases; junction bases outside the gene matches: 7. Germline values: CDR1 GTSNPN, CDR2 SVGIG (reference sequence). The CDR3 nucleotides are TGTGCCTGGAAGTCTCAGGGGGCAGCCGGGGAGCTGTTTTTT. Translating it yields CAWKSQGAAGELFF.

This clone was recorded only once. V gene TRBV7-8 combines with J gene TRBJ2-7; 7 bases are shared with TRBD2. After removal of 1 base from V and 3 bases from J, the junction contained 3 bases not matched to a gene. Germline V lookup: CDR1 SGHVS, CDR2 FQNEAQ. The CDR3 is made up of 14 amino acids. The CDR3 here is CASSLDGGSYEQYF. CDR3 nucleotide sequence: TGTGCCAGCAGCTTAGACGGGGGGAGCTACGAGCAGTACTTC.

V is TRBV19 and J is TRBJ1-2, with TRBD1 identical over 11 bases. Germline loops: CDR1 LNHDA, CDR2 SQIVND (reference sequence). V lost 9 bases to trimming and J lost 4 bases; unmatched junction nucleotides: 10. The CDR3 runs 15 residues. The CDR3 coding sequence is TGTGCCAGCGCCCGGGACAGGGGGAAGGGCTATGGCTACACCTTC. This translates into CASARDRGKGYGYTF.

This clone was observed a single time. The chain joins TRBV5-1 to TRBJ2-3; the D gene is possibly TRBD1 (5 bases). V lost 0 bases, J lost 3 bases, and 17 bases lay in between. Per the germline V gene, CDR1 is SGHRS and CDR2 is YFSETQ. The CDR3 spans 17 residues. CDR3 region: CASSLEGAGQHTDTQYF. The CDR3 nucleotides read TGCGCCAGCAGCTTGGAAGGTGCAGGGCAGCATACAGATACGCAGTATTTT.

The chain couples TRBV7-9 to TRBJ2-1; TRBD2 might be the D (6 bases). The CDR3 covers 15 residues. V was cut by 5 bases and J by 4 bases, with 15 bases left in between. The germline V gene has CDR1 SEHNR and CDR2 FQNEAQ (reference sequence). The CDR3 sequence is CASSLEGESYNEQFF. For the CDR3, the DNA is TGTGCCAGCAGCCTGGAGGGAGAATCGTACAATGAGCAGTTCTTC.

For the CDR3, the DNA is TGCGCCAGCAGCTTCGGGACTCCAGCTAACTATGGCTACACCTTC. Translated, it gives CASSFGTPANYGYTF. The V and J genes are TRBV5-1 and TRBJ1-2; D perhaps matches TRBD1 (5 bases). The CDR3 sequence is 15 residues long. V lost 2 bases, J lost 0 bases, and 11 bases lay in between. Germline V gene data show CDR1 as SGHRS and CDR2 as YFSETQ.

V gene TRBV7-9 combines with J gene TRBJ2-5, with TRBD1 identical over 9 bases. This CDR3 has 14 amino acids. Unmatched junction bases numbered 7, after V lost 5 bases and J lost 6 bases. The germline CDR1 and CDR2 sequences are SEHNR and FQNEAQ (reference sequence). For the CDR3, the DNA is TGTGCCAGCAGCCCATCGACAGGGGGACAGACCCAGTACTTC. Amino acids: CASSPSTGGQTQYF.

In DNA, the CDR3 is TGTGCCAGCTCACCGGAGGGGGCTTCGGAGACCCAGTACTTC. Amino acid sequence: CASSPEGASETQYF. The chain uses TRBV18 and TRBJ2-5; maybe TRBD1 (7 bases). V was clipped by 3 bases and J by 5 bases, with 13 bases between them. This CDR3 comprises 14 residues. CDR1 and CDR2 from the germline V gene are KGHSH and LQKENI.

The genes are TRBV5-1 and TRBJ2-6; D possibly corresponds to TRBD1 (6 bases). From germline, CDR1 is SGHRS and CDR2 YFSETQ. The CDR3 contains 17 residues. Trimming pared 7 bases from V and 0 bases from J, leaving 17 bases between. CDR3 sequence reads: CASADRSLSSGANVLTF. CDR3 DNA sequence: TGCGCCAGCGCCGACAGGTCGTTGAGCTCTGGGGCCAACGTCCTGACTTTC.

The gene calls are TRBV10-3 and TRBJ1-3; TRBD1 aligns across 8 bases. Germline values: CDR1 ENHRY, CDR2 SYGVKD. Germline trimming cut 6 bases from V and 0 bases from J; bases unmatched to any gene: 4. The CDR3 consists of 15 residues. The CDR3 reads CAISMDRVSGNTIYF. The CDR3 bases are TGTGCCATCAGCATGGACAGGGTCTCTGGAAACACCATATATTTT.

The V gene is TRBV28, the J gene TRBJ1-2; D remains unclear. V gave up 5 bases and J gave up 0 bases, with 22 bases separating them. This CDR3 region has 18 residues. Germline V gives CDR1 MDHEN, CDR2 SYDVKM. DNA of the CDR3: TGTGCCAGCAGTCCCGTCGCCGGGTTTACACGAGCTAACTATGGCTACACCTTC. It translates to CASSPVAGFTRANYGYTF.

The chain recombines TRBV6-1 with TRBJ2-3, with 7 positions matching TRBD1. Germline assignment: CDR1 MNHNS and CDR2 SASEGT. This CDR3 is 15 amino acids long. After removal of 7 bases from V and 3 bases from J, the junction contained 10 bases not matched to a gene. CDR3 amino acids: CASTLRGGPTDTQYF. The CDR3 region has the DNA TGTGCCAGCACCCTAAGAGGGGGCCCGACAGATACGCAGTATTTT.

This chain links TRBV7-2 with TRBJ2-3; D not resolved. Trimming cost V 5 bases and J 7 bases, with 10 bases left between them. This CDR3 is built from 12 residues. CDR1 is SGHTA, CDR2 FQGNSA, per germline. CDR3 sequence: CASSTNQYTQYF. CDR3 in DNA: TGTGCCAGCAGCACTAATCAGTATACGCAGTATTTT.

The J gene is TRBJ1-4, the V gene TRBV27; a weak D match, TRBD1 (6 bases). V lost 5 bases to trimming and J lost 6 bases, with 19 bases between them. There are 16 residues in the CDR3. Germline lookup yields CDR1 MNHEY and CDR2 SMNVEV (reference sequence). The CDR3, as DNA: TGTGCCAGCAGTCCAAACAGGGCTGAGGGGTATGAAAAACTGTTTTTT. It specifies CASSPNRAEGYEKLFF.

This chain joins TRBV7-9 and TRBJ2-1, with 10 positions matching TRBD2. The CDR3 is made up of 18 amino acids. Germline CDR1 reads SEHNR; CDR2 reads FQNEAQ (reference sequence). Trimming took 5 bases from V and 6 from J; bases not matched to a gene: 16. CDR3 nucleotide sequence: TGTGCCAGCAGCCCGCTGGGGGGCTGGACTAGCGGCCCCAATGAGCAGTTCTTC. As protein: CASSPLGGWTSGPNEQFF.

The CDR3 sequence: CASSHLGTEGTGGYTF. The DNA of the CDR3 is TGTGCCAGCAGCCATTTGGGGACAGAGGGGACTGGCGGCTACACCTTC. J is TRBJ1-2 and V is TRBV4-2; 7 bases fit TRBD1. Germline CDR1 is LGHNA and CDR2 is YNFKEQ. This CDR3 has 16 amino acids. V shed 3 bases, J shed 8 bases, and the junction held 15 bases outside the gene matches.

The table lists this clone with a few counts. This chain links TRBV29-1 with TRBJ1-1; TRBD1 matches at 8 bases. The V gene end was trimmed by 8 bases and the J gene end by 1 base; junction bases not matched to a gene: 6. The CDR3 is 13 residues long. Germline assignment: CDR1 SQVTM and CDR2 ANQGSEA. CDR3 residues: CSSPGTGNTEAFF. For the CDR3, the DNA is TGCAGCTCACCCGGGACAGGGAACACTGAAGCTTTCTTT.

The J gene is TRBJ2-1, the V gene TRBV9, with 11 positions matching TRBD2. After removal of 6 bases from V and 8 bases from J, the junction contained 4 bases not matched to a gene. The CDR3 covers 13 residues. Germline CDR1 and CDR2: SGDLS and YYNGEE. CDR3 amino acids: CASTSGGWDEQFF. The CDR3 coding sequence is TGTGCCAGCACTAGCGGGGGGTGGGATGAGCAGTTCTTC.

The V gene is TRBV15, the J gene TRBJ1-2, with TRBD1 matching over 10 bases. The CDR3 covers 16 residues. Germline V gene sequence: CDR1 LNHNV, CDR2 YYDKDF (reference sequence). The J segment lost 6 bases and the V segment lost 1 base, leaving 8 bases of the junction unmatched. CDR3 amino acids: CATSRVKTGGWNGYTF. DNA for the CDR3: TGTGCCACCAGCAGAGTGAAGACAGGGGGCTGGAATGGCTACACCTTC.